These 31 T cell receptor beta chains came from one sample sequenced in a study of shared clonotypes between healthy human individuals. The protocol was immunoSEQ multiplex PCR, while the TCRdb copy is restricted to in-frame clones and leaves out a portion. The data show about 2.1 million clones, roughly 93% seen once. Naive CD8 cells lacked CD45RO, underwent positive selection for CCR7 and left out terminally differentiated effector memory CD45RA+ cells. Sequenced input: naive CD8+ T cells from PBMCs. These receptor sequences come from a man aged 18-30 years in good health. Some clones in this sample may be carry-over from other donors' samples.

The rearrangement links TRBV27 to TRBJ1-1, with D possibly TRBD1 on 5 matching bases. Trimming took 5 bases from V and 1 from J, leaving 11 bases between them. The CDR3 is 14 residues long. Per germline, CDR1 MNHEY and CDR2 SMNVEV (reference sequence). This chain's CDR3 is CASSPIDRNTEAFF. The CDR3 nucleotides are TGTGCCAGCAGTCCCATTGACAGGAACACTGAAGCTTTCTTT.

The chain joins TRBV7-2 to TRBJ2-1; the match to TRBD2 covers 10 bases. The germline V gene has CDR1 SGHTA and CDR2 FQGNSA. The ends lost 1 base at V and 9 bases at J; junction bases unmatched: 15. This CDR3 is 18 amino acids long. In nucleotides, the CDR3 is TGTGCCAGCAGCTTAGAGGTTGCCCCCCAGCGGGGGGGGACTGAGCAGTTCTTC. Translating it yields CASSLEVAPQRGGTEQFF.

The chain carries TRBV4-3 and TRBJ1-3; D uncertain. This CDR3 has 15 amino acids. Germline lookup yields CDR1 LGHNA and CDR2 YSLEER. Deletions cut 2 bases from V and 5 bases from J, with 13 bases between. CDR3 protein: CASSQSTTDRNTIYF. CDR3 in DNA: TGCGCCAGCAGCCAATCAACTACAGATCGAAACACCATATATTTT.

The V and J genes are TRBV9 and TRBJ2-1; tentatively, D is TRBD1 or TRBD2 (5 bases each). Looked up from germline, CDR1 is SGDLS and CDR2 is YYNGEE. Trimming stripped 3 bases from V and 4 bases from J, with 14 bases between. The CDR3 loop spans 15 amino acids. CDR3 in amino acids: CASSGSTGGYNEQFF. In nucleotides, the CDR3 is TGTGCCAGCAGCGGATCGACTGGGGGATACAATGAGCAGTTCTTC.

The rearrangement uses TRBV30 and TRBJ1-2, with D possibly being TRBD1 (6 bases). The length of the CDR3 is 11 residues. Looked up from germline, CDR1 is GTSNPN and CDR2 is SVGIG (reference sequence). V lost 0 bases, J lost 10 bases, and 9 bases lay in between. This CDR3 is CAWSVGGHYTF. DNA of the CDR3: TGTGCCTGGAGTGTAGGGGGACACTACACCTTC. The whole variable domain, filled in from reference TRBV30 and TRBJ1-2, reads SQTIHQWPATLVQPVGSPLSLECTVEGTSNPNLYWYRQAAGRGLQLLFYSVGIGQISSEVPQNLSASRPQDRQFILSSKKLLLSDSGFYLCAWSVGGHYTFGSGTRLTVV.

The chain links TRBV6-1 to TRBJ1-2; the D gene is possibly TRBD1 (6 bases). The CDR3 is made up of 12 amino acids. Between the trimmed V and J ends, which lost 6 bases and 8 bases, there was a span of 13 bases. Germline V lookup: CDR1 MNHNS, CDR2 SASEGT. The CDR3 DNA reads TGTGCCAGCAGACAGGGTTCGGGGGGCTACACCTTC. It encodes CASRQGSGGYTF.

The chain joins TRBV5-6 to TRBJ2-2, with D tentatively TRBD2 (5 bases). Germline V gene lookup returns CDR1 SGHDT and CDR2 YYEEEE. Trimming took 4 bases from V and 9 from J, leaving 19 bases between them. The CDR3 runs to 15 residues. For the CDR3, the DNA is TGTGCCAGCAGCATACGGACGTTGGAGGCCCGGGAGCTGTTTTTT. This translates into CASSIRTLEARELFF. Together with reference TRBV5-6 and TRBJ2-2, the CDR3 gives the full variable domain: DAGVTQSPTHLIKTRGQQVTLRCSPKSGHDTVSWYQQALGQGPQFIFQYYEEEERQRGNFPDRFSGHQFPNYSSELNVNALLLGDSALYLCASSIRTLEARELFFGEGSRLTVL.

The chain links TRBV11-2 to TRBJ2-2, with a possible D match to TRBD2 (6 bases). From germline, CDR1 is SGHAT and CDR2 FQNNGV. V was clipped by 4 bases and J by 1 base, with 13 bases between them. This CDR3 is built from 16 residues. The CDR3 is CASSSPAEGNTGELFF. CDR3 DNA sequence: TGTGCCAGCAGCTCCCCAGCGGAGGGGAACACCGGGGAGCTGTTTTTT.

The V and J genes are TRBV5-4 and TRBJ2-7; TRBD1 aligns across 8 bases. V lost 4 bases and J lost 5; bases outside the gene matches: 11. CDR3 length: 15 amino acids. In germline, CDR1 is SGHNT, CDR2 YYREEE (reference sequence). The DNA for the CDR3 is TGTGCCAGCAGCACCCTCGGCCAGGGGGCGGACGAGCAGTACTTC. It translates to CASSTLGQGADEQYF. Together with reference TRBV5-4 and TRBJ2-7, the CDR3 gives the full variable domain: ETGVTQSPTHLIKTRGQQVTLRCSSQSGHNTVSWYQQALGQGPQFIFQYYREEENGRGNFPPRFSGLQFPNYSSELNVNALELDDSALYLCASSTLGQGADEQYFGPGTRLTVT.

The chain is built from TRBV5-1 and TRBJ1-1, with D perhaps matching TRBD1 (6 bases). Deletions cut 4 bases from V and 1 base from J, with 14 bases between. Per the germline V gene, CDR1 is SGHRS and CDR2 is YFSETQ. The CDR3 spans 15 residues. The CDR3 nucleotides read TGCGCCAGCAGCCCGGACACAGGGCGGAACACTGAAGCTTTCTTT. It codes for CASSPDTGRNTEAFF.

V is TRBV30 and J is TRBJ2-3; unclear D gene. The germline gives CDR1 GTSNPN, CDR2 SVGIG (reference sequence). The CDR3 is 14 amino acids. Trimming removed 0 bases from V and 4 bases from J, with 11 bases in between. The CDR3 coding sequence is TGTGCCTGGAGTGTTAGTGAGGTTCCAGATACGCAGTATTTT. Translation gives CAWSVSEVPDTQYF.

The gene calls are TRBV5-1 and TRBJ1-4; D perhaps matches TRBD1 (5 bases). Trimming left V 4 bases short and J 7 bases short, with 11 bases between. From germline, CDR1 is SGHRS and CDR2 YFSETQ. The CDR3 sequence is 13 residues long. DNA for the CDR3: TGCGCCAGCAGCAAGGGACGGCCTGAAAAACTGTTTTTT. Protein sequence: CASSKGRPEKLFF.

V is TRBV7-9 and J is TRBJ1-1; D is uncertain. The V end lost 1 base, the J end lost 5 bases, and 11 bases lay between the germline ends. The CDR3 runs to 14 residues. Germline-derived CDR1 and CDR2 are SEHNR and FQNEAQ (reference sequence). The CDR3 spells CASSLGDLGTEAFF. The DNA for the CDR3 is TGTGCCAGCAGCTTAGGGGATCTAGGGACTGAAGCTTTCTTT.

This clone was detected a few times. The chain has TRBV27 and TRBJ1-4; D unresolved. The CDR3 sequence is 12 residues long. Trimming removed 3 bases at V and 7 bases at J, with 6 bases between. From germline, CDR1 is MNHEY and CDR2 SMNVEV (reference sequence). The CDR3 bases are TGTGCCAGCAGTTTCGGGCCTGAAAAACTGTTTTTT. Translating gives CASSFGPEKLFF. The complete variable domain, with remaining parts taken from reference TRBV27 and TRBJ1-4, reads EAQVTQNPRYLITVTGKKLTVTCSQNMNHEYMSWYRQDPGLGLRQIYYSMNVEVTDKGDVPEGYKVSRKEKRNFPLILESPSPNQTSLYFCASSFGPEKLFFGSGTQLSVL.

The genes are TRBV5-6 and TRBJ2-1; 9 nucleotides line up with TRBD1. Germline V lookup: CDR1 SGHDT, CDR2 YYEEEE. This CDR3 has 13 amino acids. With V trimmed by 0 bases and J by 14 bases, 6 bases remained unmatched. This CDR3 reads CASSLDPTGGEFF. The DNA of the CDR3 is TGTGCCAGCAGCTTGGACCCGACAGGGGGGGAGTTCTTC. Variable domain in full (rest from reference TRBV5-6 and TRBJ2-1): DAGVTQSPTHLIKTRGQQVTLRCSPKSGHDTVSWYQQALGQGPQFIFQYYEEEERQRGNFPDRFSGHQFPNYSSELNVNALLLGDSALYLCASSLDPTGGEFFGPGTRLTVL.

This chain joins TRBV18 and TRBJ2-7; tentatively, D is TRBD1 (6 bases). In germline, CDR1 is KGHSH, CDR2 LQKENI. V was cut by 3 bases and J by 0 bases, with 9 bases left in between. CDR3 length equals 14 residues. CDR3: CASSPTTGSYEQYF. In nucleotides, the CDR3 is TGTGCCAGCTCACCGACGACAGGCTCCTACGAGCAGTACTTC.

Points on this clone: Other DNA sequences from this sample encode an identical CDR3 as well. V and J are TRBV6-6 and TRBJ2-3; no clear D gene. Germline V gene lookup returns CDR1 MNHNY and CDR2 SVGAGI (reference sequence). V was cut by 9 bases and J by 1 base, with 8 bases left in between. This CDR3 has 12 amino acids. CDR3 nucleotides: TGTGCCAGTTCACCGGGCACAGATACGCAGTATTTT. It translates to CASSPGTDTQYF.

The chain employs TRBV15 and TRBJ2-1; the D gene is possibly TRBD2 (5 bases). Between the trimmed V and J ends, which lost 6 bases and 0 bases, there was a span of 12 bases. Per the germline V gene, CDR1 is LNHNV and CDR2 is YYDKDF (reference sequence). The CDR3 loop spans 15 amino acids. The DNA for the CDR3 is TGTGCCACCAGTCCGGACTTCAGCTCCTACAATGAGCAGTTCTTC. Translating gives CATSPDFSSYNEQFF.

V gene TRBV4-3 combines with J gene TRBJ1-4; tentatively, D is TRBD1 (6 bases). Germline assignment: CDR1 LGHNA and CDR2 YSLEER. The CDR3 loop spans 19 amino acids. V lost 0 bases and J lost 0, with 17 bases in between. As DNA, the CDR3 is TGCGCCAGCAGCCAAGACCCCCGAACAGGGCTAGCAACTAATGAAAAACTGTTTTTT. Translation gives CASSQDPRTGLATNEKLFF.

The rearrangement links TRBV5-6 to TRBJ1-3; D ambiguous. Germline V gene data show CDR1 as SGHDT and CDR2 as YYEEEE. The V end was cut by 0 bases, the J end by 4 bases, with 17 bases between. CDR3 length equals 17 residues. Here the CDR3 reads CASSLAQVFPSGNTIYF. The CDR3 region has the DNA TGTGCCAGCAGCTTGGCTCAGGTTTTTCCGTCCGGAAACACCATATATTTT.

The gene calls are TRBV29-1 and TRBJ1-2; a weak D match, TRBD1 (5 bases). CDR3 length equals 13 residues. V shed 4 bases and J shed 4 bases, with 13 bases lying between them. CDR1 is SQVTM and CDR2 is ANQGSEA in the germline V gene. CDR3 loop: CSVGTTVSYGYTF. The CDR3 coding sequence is TGCAGCGTTGGGACGACAGTATCCTATGGCTACACCTTC.

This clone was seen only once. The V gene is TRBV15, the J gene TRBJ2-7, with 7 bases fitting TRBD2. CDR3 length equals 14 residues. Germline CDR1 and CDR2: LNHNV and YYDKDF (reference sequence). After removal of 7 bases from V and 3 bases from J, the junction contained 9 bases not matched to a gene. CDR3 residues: CATTIGGEGYEQYF. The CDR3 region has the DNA TGTGCCACCACAATCGGAGGGGAGGGCTACGAGCAGTACTTC.

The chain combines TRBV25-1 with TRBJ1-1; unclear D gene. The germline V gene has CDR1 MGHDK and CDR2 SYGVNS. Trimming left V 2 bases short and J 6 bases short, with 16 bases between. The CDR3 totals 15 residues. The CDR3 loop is CASSEASWGIAEAFF. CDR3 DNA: TGTGCCAGCAGTGAAGCGAGTTGGGGAATCGCTGAAGCTTTCTTT.

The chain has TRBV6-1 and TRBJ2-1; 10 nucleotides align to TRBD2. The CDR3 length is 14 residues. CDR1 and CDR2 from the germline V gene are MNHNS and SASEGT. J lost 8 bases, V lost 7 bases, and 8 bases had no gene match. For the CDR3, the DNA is TGTGCCAGCATGGGGACTAGCGCAGACGATGAGCAGTTCTTC. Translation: CASMGTSADDEQFF.

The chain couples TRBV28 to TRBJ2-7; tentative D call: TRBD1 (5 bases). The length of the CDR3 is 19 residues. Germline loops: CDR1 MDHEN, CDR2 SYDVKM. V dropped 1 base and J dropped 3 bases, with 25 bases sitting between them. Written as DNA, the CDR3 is TGTGCCAGCAGTTTATCCCGAAACCTTAAGACAGTAGTGGGCTACGAGCAGTACTTC. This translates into CASSLSRNLKTVVGYEQYF. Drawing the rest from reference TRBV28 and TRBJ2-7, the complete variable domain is DVKVTQSSRYLVKRTGEKVFLECVQDMDHENMFWYRQDPGLGLRLIYFSYDVKMKEKGDIPEGYSVSREKKERFSLILESASTNQTSMYLCASSLSRNLKTVVGYEQYFGPGTRLTVT.

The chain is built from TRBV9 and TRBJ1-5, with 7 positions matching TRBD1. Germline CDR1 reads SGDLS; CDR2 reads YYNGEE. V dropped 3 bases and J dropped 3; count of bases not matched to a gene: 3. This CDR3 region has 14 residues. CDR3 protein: CASSDGTANQPQHF. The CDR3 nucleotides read TGTGCCAGCAGCGACGGGACAGCCAATCAGCCCCAGCATTTT.

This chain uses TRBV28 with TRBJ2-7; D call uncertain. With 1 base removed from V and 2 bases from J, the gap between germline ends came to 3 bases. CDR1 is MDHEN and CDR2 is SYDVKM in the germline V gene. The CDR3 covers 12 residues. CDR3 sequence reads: CASSLFTYEQYF. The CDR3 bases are TGTGCCAGCAGTTTATTTACCTACGAGCAGTACTTC.

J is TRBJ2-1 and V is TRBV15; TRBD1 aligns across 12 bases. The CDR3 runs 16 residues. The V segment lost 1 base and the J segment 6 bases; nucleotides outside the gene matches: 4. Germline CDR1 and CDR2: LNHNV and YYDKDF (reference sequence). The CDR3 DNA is TGTGCCACCAGCAGAGGACCGGGACAGGGGGCCAATGAGCAGTTCTTC. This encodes CATSRGPGQGANEQFF. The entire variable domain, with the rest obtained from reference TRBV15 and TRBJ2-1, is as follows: DAMVIQNPRYQVTQFGKPVTLSCSQTLNHNVMYWYQQKSSQAPKLLFHYYDKDFNNEADTPDNFQSRRPNTSFCFLDIRSPGLGDTAMYLCATSRGPGQGANEQFFGPGTRLTVL.

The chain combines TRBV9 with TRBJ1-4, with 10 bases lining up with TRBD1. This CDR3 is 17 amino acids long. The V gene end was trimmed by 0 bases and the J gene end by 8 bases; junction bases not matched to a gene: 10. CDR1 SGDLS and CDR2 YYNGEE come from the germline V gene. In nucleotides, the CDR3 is TGTGCCAGCAGCGTAGCCGGGACAGGGGCCTTGGGGGAAAAACTGTTTTTT. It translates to CASSVAGTGALGEKLFF.

Here the CDR3 DNA reads TGTGCCAGCAGTCCCTCCTCGGGCCCCCGAGGGGCCTTGAACACTGAAGCTTTCTTT. Translating it yields CASSPSSGPRGALNTEAFF. V gene TRBV28 combines with J gene TRBJ1-1; weak D call: TRBD1 (5 bases). V lost 5 bases, J lost 0 bases, and 25 bases lay in between. CDR1 and CDR2 (germline): MDHEN, SYDVKM. The length of the CDR3 is 19 residues.

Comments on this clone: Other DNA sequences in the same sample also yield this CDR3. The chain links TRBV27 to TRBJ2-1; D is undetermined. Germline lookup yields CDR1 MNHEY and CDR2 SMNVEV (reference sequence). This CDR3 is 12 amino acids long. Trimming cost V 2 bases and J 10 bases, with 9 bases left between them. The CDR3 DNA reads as TGTGCCAGCAGTTTAAGGGTAGGAGAGCAGTTCTTC. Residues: CASSLRVGEQFF.